The next 20 T cell receptor beta chains were all read from a single sample in a study of CD8 T cells in ankylosing spondylitis. Overall study findings and caveats: Characteristic, it appeared, of ankylosing spondylitis blood was a TCR beta motif of roughly eight highly homologous variants.

Their antigen targets remain unknown. Using its own MiXCR run on the 5' RACE reads, TCRdb lists one record per CDR3 protein. The data hold some 450,000 distinct CDR3 sequences, with 17% observed a single time. Sequenced material: blood, either unsorted or a sorted T cell fraction (not recorded which). All receptors derive from a male donor with ankylosing spondylitis.

V is TRBV5-5 and J is TRBJ2-1; no firm D call. The CDR3 length is 16 residues. V was clipped by 3 bases and J by 8 bases, with 21 bases between them. The germline V gene encodes CDR1 SGHKS and CDR2 YYEKEE (reference sequence). DNA of the CDR3: TGTGCCAGCAGCTCGAGGTTCATCGGTAGTAGGGATGAGCAGTTCTTC. Its translation is CASSSRFIGSRDEQFF.

This chain connects TRBV21-1 to TRBJ1-5; the table's D call, TRBD1, has no DNA check behind it. TRBV21-1 is annotated as a pseudogene. The CDR3 runs to 17 residues. The CDR3: CASSNPSGSGNNQPQHF. The CDR3 coding sequence is TGTGCCAGCAGCAATCCCTCGGGTTCCGGGAACAATCAGCCCCAGCATTTT.

In its sample, this clonotype was seen a few times. This sequence joins TRBV12-3 or TRBV12-4 and TRBJ1-2; 12 bases fit TRBD1. This CDR3 has 15 amino acids. The junction had 3 bases not matched to a gene; V was cut back by 4 bases and J by 3 bases. CDR3 nucleotides: TGTGCCAGCAGTTGGGACAGGGGGCGCGACTATGGCTACACCTTC. Translated, it gives CASSWDRGRDYGYTF.

This clonotype was seen only a few times. V usage is TRBV24-1 and J usage is TRBJ1-5; no firm D call. V was shortened by 1 base and J by 1 base, with 4 bases between the two germline ends. Germline CDR1 is KGHDR and CDR2 is SFDVKD. CDR3 length: 14 amino acids. For the CDR3, the DNA is TGTGCCACCAGTGATTTTAACAGCAATCAGCCCCAGCATTTT. Translating it yields CATSDFNSNQPQHF.

In its sample, this clonotype was seen many times. The rearrangement joins TRBV4-3 to TRBJ2-7, with D perhaps TRBD1 or TRBD2 (5 bases each). Germline lookup yields CDR1 LGHNA and CDR2 YSLEER. The CDR3 has 14 residues. The V end lost 1 base, the J end lost 12 bases, and 19 bases lay between the germline ends. The CDR3 region has the DNA TGCGCCAGCAGCCAAGCCCTACGGGACCCCTGGAGGTACTTC. Amino acids: CASSQALRDPWRYF.

J is TRBJ2-7 and V is TRBV20-1; 10 bases match TRBD1. The V segment lost 6 bases and the J segment 7 bases; nucleotides outside the gene matches: 6. In germline, CDR1 is DFQATT, CDR2 SNEGSKA (reference sequence). This CDR3 has 12 residues. As DNA, the CDR3 is TGCAGTGCCGACAGGGGGCGGGAAGAGCAGTACTTC. As protein: CSADRGREEQYF.

This clonotype turned up a few times. V usage is TRBV7-3 and J usage is TRBJ2-3; D uncertain. Germline V gene sequence: CDR1 SGHTA, CDR2 FQGTGA. CDR3 length: 18 amino acids. V was clipped by 1 base and J by 6 bases, with 23 bases between them. The CDR3 loop is CASSLRSATLSYPDTQYF. Written as DNA, the CDR3 is TGTGCCAGCAGCTTAAGGTCGGCCACGCTCTCATACCCCGATACGCAGTATTTT.

The rearrangement links TRBV6-1 to TRBJ2-1; 7 positions agree with TRBD2. V trimming: 8 bases; J trimming: 2 bases; junction bases outside the gene matches: 3. Germline values: CDR1 MNHNS, CDR2 SASEGT. The CDR3 consists of 13 residues. In DNA form, the CDR3 reads TGTGCCAGCCACGGGACTACCTACAATGAGCAGTTCTTC. This sequence encodes CASHGTTYNEQFF.

The chain carries TRBV4-2 and TRBJ2-7; 9 bases agree with TRBD1. V was clipped by 2 bases and J by 3 bases; unmatched bases: 5. CDR3 length: 15 amino acids. The germline V gene has CDR1 LGHNA and CDR2 YNFKEQ. The DNA of the CDR3 is TGTGCCAGCAGCCAACCCGGGACAGGGCACTACGAGCAGTACTTC. This sequence encodes CASSQPGTGHYEQYF.

Only a few counts were recorded for this clonotype. The V gene is TRBV6-5, the J gene TRBJ1-4; D gene ambiguous. Trimming left V 1 base short and J 5 bases short, with 5 bases between. The CDR3 contains 13 residues. Germline CDR1 MNHEY, CDR2 SVGAGI. The CDR3 protein is CASSYWANEKLFF. The DNA for the CDR3 is TGTGCCAGCAGTTACTGGGCGAATGAAAAACTGTTTTTT.

This clonotype showed up many times. This sequence joins TRBV21-1 and TRBJ1-1; the D call TRBD1 from the table was never checked on the DNA. TRBV21-1 is listed as a pseudogene. This CDR3 is 13 amino acids long. This chain's CDR3 is CASSTLDRVDAFF. The CDR3, as DNA: TGTGCCAGCAGCACCTTGGACAGGGTGGATGCTTTCTTT.

In its sample, this clonotype was seen a few times. The chain couples TRBV29-1 to TRBJ2-5; possibly TRBD2 for D (6 bases). Germline CDR1 SQVTM, CDR2 ANQGSEA. This CDR3 comprises 13 residues. V lost 6 bases to trimming and J lost 4 bases, with 15 bases between them. CDR3 bases: TGCAGCGTGGTGGGACTGGCCCCAGAGACCCAGTACTTC. It encodes CSVVGLAPETQYF.

This clonotype was seen only a few times. The chain has TRBV6-1 and TRBJ2-3, with TRBD1 matching over 7 bases. V was pared by 6 bases and J by 2 bases, with 14 bases of the junction left unmatched. CDR3 length: 17 amino acids. Germline V gene sequence: CDR1 MNHNS, CDR2 SASEGT. The DNA of the CDR3 is TGTGCCAGCAGCCGCCGACAGGGCGGTGGGCCCACAGATACGCAGTATTTT. It yields the protein CASSRRQGGGPTDTQYF.

The rearrangement uses TRBV20-1 and TRBJ2-1; D may be TRBD2 (5 bases). The CDR3 consists of 12 residues. Looked up from germline, CDR1 is DFQATT and CDR2 is SNEGSKA (reference sequence). V was trimmed by 3 bases and J by 6 bases, leaving 9 bases between them. The CDR3 here is CSASREGNEQFF. Here the CDR3 DNA reads TGCAGTGCTAGTCGGGAAGGCAATGAGCAGTTCTTC.

There are a few counts of this clonotype. The chain combines TRBV18 with TRBJ2-7; D possibly corresponds to TRBD1 (6 bases). Germline CDR1 and CDR2: KGHSH and LQKENI. Deletions cut 0 bases from V and 0 bases from J, with 12 bases between. CDR3 length equals 16 residues. The CDR3 coding sequence is TGTGCCAGCTCACCACCGAACAGGGCCTTCTCCTACGAGCAGTACTTC. It is translated as CASSPPNRAFSYEQYF.

The chain couples TRBV5-1 to TRBJ2-1; 8 bases align to TRBD1. Germline V lookup: CDR1 SGHRS, CDR2 YFSETQ. The CDR3 is 15 amino acids. J gave up 7 bases and V 1 base, and 7 bases lay outside the gene matches. CDR3 amino acids: CASSLIGQGLNEQFF. DNA of the CDR3: TGCGCCAGCAGCTTGATAGGACAGGGTCTAAATGAGCAGTTCTTC.

The rearrangement uses TRBV7-8 and TRBJ2-6; tentative D call: TRBD1 (7 bases). This CDR3 contains 15 residues. Germline lookup yields CDR1 SGHVS and CDR2 FQNEAQ. The V and J ends lost 5 bases and 2 bases respectively, with 10 bases between them. CDR3 DNA sequence: TGTGCCAGCAGCGGAGGGGGCCCTGGGGCCAACGTCCTGACTTTC. Translated, it gives CASSGGGPGANVLTF.

The chain has TRBV6-2 or TRBV6-3 and TRBJ2-1; possibly TRBD1 for D (6 bases). V shed 6 bases and J shed 6 bases, with 18 bases lying between them. CDR3 length: 15 residues. Germline CDR1 is MNHEY and CDR2 is SVGEGT. The CDR3 sequence: CASRSNRVTVNEQFF. For the CDR3, the DNA is TGTGCCAGCAGAAGCAACAGGGTTACCGTCAATGAGCAGTTCTTC.

This clonotype occurred a few times. The chain employs TRBV11-1 and TRBJ2-1, with 13 positions matching TRBD2. Germline trimming cut 5 bases from V and 5 bases from J; bases unmatched to any gene: 6. The germline CDR1 and CDR2 sequences are SGHAT and FQDESV (reference sequence). This CDR3 is 16 amino acids long. CDR3 loop: CASSPQTSGGNNEQFF. For the CDR3, the DNA is TGTGCCAGCAGCCCGCAGACTAGCGGGGGGAACAATGAGCAGTTCTTC.

A few counts support this clonotype. The V and J genes are TRBV28 and TRBJ2-5; possible D gene TRBD2, 7 bases. The germline V gene has CDR1 MDHEN and CDR2 SYDVKM. The ends were cut back, 6 bases at V and 3 bases at J, with 14 bases in the middle. CDR3 length: 14 residues. The CDR3 loop is CASSRRGGKETQYF. The CDR3 DNA reads TGTGCCAGCAGCCGAAGGGGGGGGAAAGAGACCCAGTACTTC.